Each of the 2 T cell receptor beta chains below was sequenced from the same sample in a study of shared clonotypes between healthy human individuals. The method was immunoSEQ multiplex PCR; TCRdb's version includes in-frame clones alone and lacks a portion of them. The sample shows some 530,000 clones, around 73% of them seen only once. The sample was PBMCs. These receptors all come from a woman aged 40 to 50 in good health. Some clones in this sample may be carry-over from other donors' samples.

This clone was observed a handful of times. The CDR3 sequence: CASSESTGGEYTEAFF. For the CDR3, the DNA is TGTGCCAGCAGTGAATCGACAGGGGGCGAGTACACTGAAGCTTTCTTT. The chain is built from TRBV6-4 and TRBJ1-1; 10 bases map to TRBD1. V lost 3 bases, J lost 3 bases, and 7 bases stayed unmatched. Germline V gene data show CDR1 as MRHNA and CDR2 as SNTAGT. The CDR3 has 16 residues.

The chain combines TRBV7-2 with TRBJ2-7, with 7 bases matching TRBD1. This CDR3 is 17 amino acids long. The V gene's germline CDR1 is SGHTA and CDR2 FQGNSA. V lost 4 bases and J lost 9; bases outside the gene matches: 21. CDR3: CASSSGNPGQAIFRQYF. The CDR3 region has the DNA TGTGCCAGCAGCTCTGGGAATCCAGGACAGGCCATTTTTAGGCAGTACTTC.